This TCR beta chain comes out of a study of blood T cell repertoires in COVID-19. Libraries were prepared by immunoSEQ multiplex PCR; TCRdb keeps only in-frame clonotypes and omits some of them. The sample has hundreds of thousands of clones; 89% are singletons. The source material was peripheral blood. This TCR was sampled from a man in his fifties or sixties who had recovered from COVID-19.

Here the CDR3 DNA reads TGCAGCCTTGGACTTACTCAAGAGACCCAGTACTTC. This encodes CSLGLTQETQYF. The chain links TRBV29-1 to TRBJ2-5, with D possibly TRBD2 on 5 matching bases. Trimming took 8 bases from V and 2 from J, leaving 12 bases between them. The CDR3 loop spans 12 amino acids. Germline V gene sequence: CDR1 SQVTM, CDR2 ANQGSEA. Looking up the rest from reference TRBV29-1 and TRBJ2-5 gives the full variable domain: SAVISQKPSRDICQRGTSLTIQCQVDSQVTMMFWYRQQPGQSLTLIATANQGSEATYESGFVIDKFPISRPNLTFSTLTVSNMSPEDSSIYLCSLGLTQETQYFGPGTRLLVL.